This paragraph reports one T cell receptor beta chain. What it binds is unknown. The data originate from a study of blood T cells in healthy people across ages. Study results and caveats: In older individuals, TCR beta diversity per million T cells was lower, falling roughly linearly with age.

Then a second PCR, running roughly 7 to 11 cycles, was carried out with a sample-barcoded 5' primer and a J-beta primer mix. Via MiXCR, TCRdb re-called the 5' RACE reads, giving one row per CDR3 protein. Here the sample spans around 780,000 distinct CDR3 sequences, about a quarter being singletons. There are 16 residues in the CDR3. Germline assignment: CDR1 ENHRY and CDR2 SYGVKD. V shed 2 bases, J shed 0 bases, and the junction held 1 base outside the gene matches. In terms of origin and age, donors were healthy Caucasian individuals from Russia aged 6 to 90. Extraction yielded at least 6 micrograms of total RNA per sample. These same records also appear under a second study, on T cells of mothers and their children. As that report states: Whether related or unrelated, pairs show similar shaping of TCR recombination output by thymic selection.

The receptor was derived from a boy younger than 18 in good health. Sequencing used blood. J is TRBJ2-1 and V is TRBV10-3, with TRBD2 matching 10 bases. The CDR3 DNA reads as TGTGCCATCAGTGAGGCTAGCGGGAGCTCCTACAATGAGCAGTTCTTC. This translates into CAISEASGSSYNEQFF.